This is a list of T cell receptor beta chains from one sample in a study of T cell responses to AZD1222 COVID-19 vaccine. TCRdb's copy holds only in-frame clones and misses some; the assay was immunoSEQ multiplex PCR. The profile shows over 110,000 clones, 93% of them singletons. This material consisted of peripheral blood, taken after recovery from COVID-19. The receptors come from an adult who had recovered from COVID-19. CDR3s include the opening cysteine and the closing phenylalanine or tryptophan. Each record gives: V gene, D gene, J gene, clone size, CDR3 DNA, CDR3 protein. A D gene is named only where the DNA matches it firmly. Size tells how often a clone was seen (once, few, many) or the class of an expanded clone, and some rows leave it out.

v_gene: TRBV2
d_gene: NA
j_gene: TRBJ2-7
abundance: NA
CDR3nt: TGTGCCAGCCAAACAGGTGGCCGCTACGAGCAGTACTTC
CDR3aa: CASQTGGRYEQYF

v_gene: TRBV19
d_gene: TRBD1
j_gene: TRBJ1-5
abundance: NA
CDR3nt: TGTGCCAGTAGTTCAGGGACAGGGGGCTTGCGGCAGCCCCAGCATTTT
CDR3aa: CASSSGTGGLRQPQHF

v_gene: TRBV3-1/TRBV3-2
d_gene: TRBD1
j_gene: TRBJ1-3
abundance: NA
CDR3nt: TGTGCCAGCAGCCCGGGGACAGACTCTGGAAACACCATATATTTT
CDR3aa: CASSPGTDSGNTIYF

v_gene: TRBV24-1
d_gene: NA
j_gene: TRBJ2-2
abundance: NA
CDR3nt: TGTGCCACCAGTGATTGGGGGTTGGGGAACACCGGGGAGCTGTTTTTT
CDR3aa: CATSDWGLGNTGELFF

v_gene: TRBV28
d_gene: NA
j_gene: TRBJ1-5
abundance: NA
CDR3nt: TGTGCCAGCAAGGACCGCGCCTATCTGGGTCAGCCCCAGCATTTT
CDR3aa: CASKDRAYLGQPQHF

v_gene: TRBV19
d_gene: NA
j_gene: TRBJ1-3
abundance: few
CDR3nt: TGTGCCAGTAGTAGTTACTCTGGAAACACCATATATTTT
CDR3aa: CASSSYSGNTIYF

v_gene: TRBV28
d_gene: NA
j_gene: TRBJ1-1
abundance: once
CDR3nt: TGTGCCAGCAGACAAGGGGGCACTGAAGCTTTCTTT
CDR3aa: CASRQGGTEAFF

v_gene: TRBV27
d_gene: TRBD2
j_gene: TRBJ2-7
abundance: NA
CDR3nt: TGTGCCAGCAGATTCACCGGGACTAGCGGGAGGTACGAGCAGTACTTC
CDR3aa: CASRFTGTSGRYEQYF

v_gene: TRBV6-5
d_gene: NA
j_gene: TRBJ1-1
abundance: NA
CDR3nt: TGTGCCAGCAGTTATAAGGTCAAAAGGAACACTGAAGCTTTCTTT
CDR3aa: CASSYKVKRNTEAFF

v_gene: TRBV7-6
d_gene: TRBD2
j_gene: TRBJ2-1
abundance: few
CDR3nt: TGTGCCAGCAGCGCCTTAGCGGGAGTAATCTACAATGAGCAGTTCTTC
CDR3aa: CASSALAGVIYNEQFF

v_gene: TRBV6-6
d_gene: TRBD1
j_gene: TRBJ2-5
abundance: NA
CDR3nt: TGTGCCAGCACTGAAACAGGGGGTTCAGAGACCCAGTACTTC
CDR3aa: CASTETGGSETQYF

v_gene: TRBV6-5
d_gene: NA
j_gene: TRBJ1-1
abundance: NA
CDR3nt: TGTGCCAGCAGTTACAGGGGAATGACGAACACTGAAGCTTTCTTT
CDR3aa: CASSYRGMTNTEAFF

v_gene: TRBV30
d_gene: TRBD1
j_gene: TRBJ1-2
abundance: NA
CDR3nt: TGTGCCATTGACAGGGTAGAAACCTTC
CDR3aa: CAIDRVETF

v_gene: TRBV28
d_gene: NA
j_gene: TRBJ2-1
abundance: NA
CDR3nt: TGTGCCAGCGGACTTTTTGGGGAGCAGTTCTTC
CDR3aa: CASGLFGEQFF

v_gene: TRBV12-3/TRBV12-4
d_gene: NA
j_gene: TRBJ1-3
abundance: NA
CDR3nt: TGTGCCAGCAGCTCTTGGGGGGGAAACACCATATATTTT
CDR3aa: CASSSWGGNTIYF

v_gene: TRBV18
d_gene: NA
j_gene: TRBJ2-7
abundance: NA
CDR3nt: TGTGCCAGCTCACCGGGGGTGTCAAGGGAGCAGTACTTC
CDR3aa: CASSPGVSREQYF

v_gene: TRBV6-5
d_gene: NA
j_gene: TRBJ1-2
abundance: NA
CDR3nt: TGTGCCAGCGCTATATATGGCTACACCTTC
CDR3aa: CASAIYGYTF

v_gene: TRBV29-1
d_gene: TRBD1
j_gene: TRBJ1-2
abundance: NA
CDR3nt: TGCAGCGTTGACGGACAGGGAGAGGATGGCTACACCTTC
CDR3aa: CSVDGQGEDGYTF

v_gene: TRBV5-5
d_gene: NA
j_gene: TRBJ1-1
abundance: NA
CDR3nt: TGTGCCAGCAGCGAAGGGGGTTGGACTGAAGCTTTCTTT
CDR3aa: CASSEGGWTEAFF

v_gene: TRBV7-2
d_gene: TRBD2
j_gene: TRBJ2-1
abundance: NA
CDR3nt: TGTGCCAGCAGCCCTGGGACTAGCTACAATGAGCAGTTCTTC
CDR3aa: CASSPGTSYNEQFF

v_gene: TRBV19
d_gene: NA
j_gene: TRBJ2-5
abundance: NA
CDR3nt: TGTGCCAGTAGTACGGGATTCCAAGAGACCCAGTACTTC
CDR3aa: CASSTGFQETQYF

v_gene: TRBV21-1
d_gene: NA
j_gene: TRBJ2-1
abundance: NA
CDR3nt: TGTGCCAGCAACATAGGGAGAGGGGCGAGTGAGCAGTTCTTC
CDR3aa: CASNIGRGASEQFF

v_gene: TRBV7-9
d_gene: TRBD2
j_gene: TRBJ2-5
abundance: NA
CDR3nt: TGTGCCAGCAGATCCTGGATAGCGGGACCCCTACAAGAGACCCAGTACTTC
CDR3aa: CASRSWIAGPLQETQYF

v_gene: TRBV28
d_gene: NA
j_gene: TRBJ2-6
abundance: NA
CDR3nt: TGTGCCAGCAGGGGAAGAGGCTCTGGGGCCAACGTCCTGACTTTC
CDR3aa: CASRGRGSGANVLTF

v_gene: TRBV24-1
d_gene: NA
j_gene: TRBJ2-1
abundance: NA
CDR3nt: TGTGCCACCAGTGATTTTACCGTAGATGAGCAGTTCTTC
CDR3aa: CATSDFTVDEQFF

v_gene: TRBV4-1
d_gene: TRBD1
j_gene: TRBJ1-2
abundance: NA
CDR3nt: TGCGCCAGCAGCCACGGGGACAGGTCACCAAAGATCGGGGACTATGGCTACACCTTC
CDR3aa: CASSHGDRSPKIGDYGYTF

v_gene: TRBV5-5
d_gene: TRBD1
j_gene: TRBJ1-2
abundance: NA
CDR3nt: TGTGCCAGCAGCTTGAGGGGGCAGAACTATGGCTACACCTTC
CDR3aa: CASSLRGQNYGYTF

v_gene: TRBV16
d_gene: NA
j_gene: TRBJ2-5
abundance: NA
CDR3nt: TGTGCCAGCAGCCAATTGTCGGACAGAGGAGGTACCCAGTACTTC
CDR3aa: CASSQLSDRGGTQYF

v_gene: TRBV6-5
d_gene: NA
j_gene: TRBJ1-5
abundance: NA
CDR3nt: TGTGCCAGCAGTTACGGTCAGGGGAGCAATCAGCCCCAGCATTTT
CDR3aa: CASSYGQGSNQPQHF

v_gene: TRBV10-3
d_gene: TRBD1
j_gene: TRBJ2-2
abundance: NA
CDR3nt: TGTGCCATCGGAAGACAGGGGGCCGGACTGAACACCGGGGAGCTGTTTTTT
CDR3aa: CAIGRQGAGLNTGELFF

v_gene: TRBV7-6
d_gene: NA
j_gene: TRBJ2-2
abundance: NA
CDR3nt: TGTGCCAGCAGCTTAGTTTTACTCGGTTACGGGAACGAGGGTCGCAGGAACGGGGAGCTGTTTTTT
CDR3aa: CASSLVLLGYGNEGRRNGELFF

v_gene: TRBV5-5
d_gene: TRBD2
j_gene: TRBJ2-3
abundance: NA
CDR3nt: TGTGCCAGCAGCTTGGGAAGGACTAGTTTAACAAATACGCAGTATTTT
CDR3aa: CASSLGRTSLTNTQYF

v_gene: TRBV28
d_gene: TRBD1
j_gene: TRBJ1-2
abundance: NA
CDR3nt: TGTGCCAGCAGGTCGCTCGGACAGGGCCCTAACTATGGCTACACCTTC
CDR3aa: CASRSLGQGPNYGYTF

v_gene: TRBV28
d_gene: NA
j_gene: TRBJ1-5
abundance: once
CDR3nt: TGTGCCAGCAGTTTGGTGGTCCTCAGCAATCAGCCCCAGCATTTT
CDR3aa: CASSLVVLSNQPQHF

v_gene: TRBV5-4
d_gene: TRBD2
j_gene: TRBJ2-7
abundance: NA
CDR3nt: TGTGCCAGCAGCTTGGCCGGCGGGAGGGCCTACGAGCAGTACTTC
CDR3aa: CASSLAGGRAYEQYF

v_gene: TRBV15
d_gene: TRBD1
j_gene: TRBJ2-2
abundance: few
CDR3nt: TGTGCCACCAGACAGGGGGCAGAGACCGGGGAGCTGTTTTTT
CDR3aa: CATRQGAETGELFF

v_gene: TRBV7-9
d_gene: TRBD2
j_gene: TRBJ2-7
abundance: NA
CDR3nt: TGTGCCAGCACCAAAATAGCGGGAGACTCCTACGAGCAGTACTTC
CDR3aa: CASTKIAGDSYEQYF

v_gene: TRBV12-3/TRBV12-4
d_gene: NA
j_gene: TRBJ1-2
abundance: NA
CDR3nt: TGTGCCAGCAGCCCAGGTCAAGCCGGCTACACCTTC
CDR3aa: CASSPGQAGYTF

v_gene: TRBV2
d_gene: TRBD2
j_gene: TRBJ2-1
abundance: NA
CDR3nt: TGTGCCAGTGGGACTAGCGTGGATGAGCAGTTCTTC
CDR3aa: CASGTSVDEQFF

v_gene: TRBV29-1
d_gene: NA
j_gene: TRBJ2-3
abundance: NA
CDR3nt: TGCAGCGCTGACACGTCAGGGTCCCTCACAGATACGCAGTATTTT
CDR3aa: CSADTSGSLTDTQYF

v_gene: TRBV6-4
d_gene: TRBD2
j_gene: TRBJ2-3
abundance: NA
CDR3nt: TGTGCCAGCAGTGAACTAGCGGGGAGCACAGATACGCAGTATTTT
CDR3aa: CASSELAGSTDTQYF

v_gene: TRBV28
d_gene: NA
j_gene: TRBJ1-1
abundance: NA
CDR3nt: TGTGCCAGCAGAACTACAGGGCCCCTTCTGAACACTGAAGCTTTCTTT
CDR3aa: CASRTTGPLLNTEAFF

v_gene: TRBV3-1/TRBV3-2
d_gene: NA
j_gene: TRBJ1-1
abundance: NA
CDR3nt: TGTGCCAGCAGCCAATTTGTGGGGGAAGGTGAAGCTTTCTTT
CDR3aa: CASSQFVGEGEAFF

v_gene: TRBV9
d_gene: NA
j_gene: TRBJ2-7
abundance: NA
CDR3nt: TGTGCCAGCAGCGTAGAGGACGCTAGCTCCTACGAGCAGTACTTC
CDR3aa: CASSVEDASSYEQYF

v_gene: TRBV5-1
d_gene: TRBD1
j_gene: TRBJ1-4
abundance: NA
CDR3nt: TGCGCCAGCAGCCACCACCCGGGACAGGGGAATGAAAAACTGTTTTTT
CDR3aa: CASSHHPGQGNEKLFF

v_gene: TRBV18
d_gene: TRBD1
j_gene: TRBJ2-7
abundance: NA
CDR3nt: TGTGCCAGCCCGAACCAAAGGGACAGCCCGGGTCCTTACGAGCAGTACTTC
CDR3aa: CASPNQRDSPGPYEQYF